Reported below is one T cell receptor beta chain. The antigen is unknown. A CD45RA+ naive subset and a CD45RA-negative memory subset were split from CD4+ cells. The data belong to a study of shared clonotypes between healthy human individuals. Study findings and constraints: Read depth was anticipated to influence clonotype sharing among donors. A reduction in generation probabilities was seen for non-shared clonotypes relative to those shared by all four donors.

V dropped 5 bases and J dropped 6; count of bases not matched to a gene: 11. Germline CDR1 is MDHEN and CDR2 is SYDVKM. There are 15 residues in the CDR3. Some clones are missing from TCRdb's copy, which holds only in-frame ones; the method was immunoSEQ multiplex PCR. The sample gives some 1,100,000 clones, approximately 80% of which show up once; roughly 0.56% is in the top ten. The rearrangement joins TRBV28 to TRBJ1-2; 8 bases are shared with TRBD1. This sequence originates from a man aged 18-30 years in good health. Some clones in this sample may be carry-over from other donors' samples. What was sequenced was memory CD4+ T cells from PBMCs. Subset described: CD45RA-negative fraction. The CDR3 nucleotides read TGTGCCAGCAGTATTTTCCGGACAGGGATCGATGGCTACACCTTC. Residues: CASSIFRTGIDGYTF.